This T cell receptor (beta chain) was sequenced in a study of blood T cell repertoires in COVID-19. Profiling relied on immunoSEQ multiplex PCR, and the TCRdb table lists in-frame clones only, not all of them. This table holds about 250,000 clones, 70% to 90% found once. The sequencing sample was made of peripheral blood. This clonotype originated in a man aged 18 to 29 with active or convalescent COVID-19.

CDR3 sequence (DNA): TGTGCCAGAAGCCCACCCGGGACAGGGGGCTCTGAGCAGTACTTC. Protein: CARSPPGTGGSEQYF. V is TRBV7-5 and J is TRBJ2-7; the table's D call, TRBD1, was not checked against the DNA. TRBV7-5 is termed a pseudogene. The CDR3 is 15 residues long.